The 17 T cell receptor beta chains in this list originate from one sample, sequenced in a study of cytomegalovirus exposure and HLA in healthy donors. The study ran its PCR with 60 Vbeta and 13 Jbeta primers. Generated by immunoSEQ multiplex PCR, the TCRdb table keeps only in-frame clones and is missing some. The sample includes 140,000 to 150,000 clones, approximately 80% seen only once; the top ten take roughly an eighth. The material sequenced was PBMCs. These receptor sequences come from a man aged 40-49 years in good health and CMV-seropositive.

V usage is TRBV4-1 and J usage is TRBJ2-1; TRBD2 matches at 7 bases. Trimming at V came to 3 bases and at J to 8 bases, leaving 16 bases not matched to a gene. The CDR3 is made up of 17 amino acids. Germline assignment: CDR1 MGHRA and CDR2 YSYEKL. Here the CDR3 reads CASSQKGWAGVRDEQFF. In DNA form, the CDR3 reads TGCGCCAGCAGCCAGAAGGGGTGGGCGGGAGTGCGCGATGAGCAGTTCTTC.

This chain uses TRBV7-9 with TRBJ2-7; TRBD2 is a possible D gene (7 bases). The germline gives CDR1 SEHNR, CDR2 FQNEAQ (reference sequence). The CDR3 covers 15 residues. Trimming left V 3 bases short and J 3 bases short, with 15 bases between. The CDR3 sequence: CASSFSGGGDYEQYF. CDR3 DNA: TGTGCCAGCAGCTTTAGTGGAGGGGGGGACTACGAGCAGTACTTC. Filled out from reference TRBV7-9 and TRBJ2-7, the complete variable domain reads DTGVSQNPRHKITKRGQNVTFRCDPISEHNRLYWYRQTLGQGPEFLTYFQNEAQLEKSRLLSDRFSAERPKGSFSTLEIQRTEQGDSAMYLCASSFSGGGDYEQYFGPGTRLTVT.

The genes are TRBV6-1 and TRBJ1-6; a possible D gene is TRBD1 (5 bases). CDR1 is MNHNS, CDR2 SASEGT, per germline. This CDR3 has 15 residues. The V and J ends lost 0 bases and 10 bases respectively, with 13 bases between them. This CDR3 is CASSEAPGLGSPLHF. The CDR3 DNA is TGTGCCAGCAGTGAAGCGCCAGGGCTAGGCTCACCCCTCCACTTT.

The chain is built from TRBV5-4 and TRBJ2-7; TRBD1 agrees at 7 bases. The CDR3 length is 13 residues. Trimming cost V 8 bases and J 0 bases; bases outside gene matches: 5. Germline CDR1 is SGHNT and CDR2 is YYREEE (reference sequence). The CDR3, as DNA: TGTGCCAGTGGGGACAGCAGCTCCTACGAGCAGTACTTC. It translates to CASGDSSSYEQYF.

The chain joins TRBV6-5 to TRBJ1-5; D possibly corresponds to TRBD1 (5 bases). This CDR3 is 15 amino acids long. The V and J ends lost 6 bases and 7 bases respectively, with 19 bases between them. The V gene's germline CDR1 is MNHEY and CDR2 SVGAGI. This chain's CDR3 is CASSPGGREGQPQHF. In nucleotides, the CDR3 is TGTGCCAGCAGCCCAGGCGGCAGGGAGGGACAGCCCCAGCATTTT.

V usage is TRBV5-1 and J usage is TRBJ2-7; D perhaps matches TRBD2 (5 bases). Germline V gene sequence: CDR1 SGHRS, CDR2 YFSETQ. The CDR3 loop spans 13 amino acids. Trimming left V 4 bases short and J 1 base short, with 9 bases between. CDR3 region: CASSPDWSYEQYF. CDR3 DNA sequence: TGCGCCAGCAGCCCGGACTGGTCCTACGAGCAGTACTTC.

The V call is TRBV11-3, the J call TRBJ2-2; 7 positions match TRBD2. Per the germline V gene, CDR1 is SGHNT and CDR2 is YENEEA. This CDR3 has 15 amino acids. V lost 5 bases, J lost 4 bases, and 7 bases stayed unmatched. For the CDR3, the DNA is TGTGCCAGCAGCCTTGCTGGGACTACCACCGGGGAGCTGTTTTTT. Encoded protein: CASSLAGTTTGELFF.

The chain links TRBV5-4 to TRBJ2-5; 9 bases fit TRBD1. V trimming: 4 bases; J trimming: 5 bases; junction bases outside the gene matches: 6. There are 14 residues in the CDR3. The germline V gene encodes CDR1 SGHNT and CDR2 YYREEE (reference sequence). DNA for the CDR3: TGTGCCAGCAGCAGGGACAGGGTGAGGGAGACCCAGTACTTC. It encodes CASSRDRVRETQYF.

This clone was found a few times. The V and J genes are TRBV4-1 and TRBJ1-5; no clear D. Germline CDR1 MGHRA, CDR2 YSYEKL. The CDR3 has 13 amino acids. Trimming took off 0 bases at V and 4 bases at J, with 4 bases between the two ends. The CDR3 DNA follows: TGCGCCAGCAGCCAAGATCCGAATCAGCCCCAGCATTTT. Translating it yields CASSQDPNQPQHF.

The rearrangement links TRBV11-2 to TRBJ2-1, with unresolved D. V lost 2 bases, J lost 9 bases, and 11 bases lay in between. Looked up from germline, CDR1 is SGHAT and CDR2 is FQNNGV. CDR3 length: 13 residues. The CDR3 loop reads CASSLPSRGEQFF. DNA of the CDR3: TGTGCCAGCAGCTTACCTTCGAGAGGTGAGCAGTTCTTC.

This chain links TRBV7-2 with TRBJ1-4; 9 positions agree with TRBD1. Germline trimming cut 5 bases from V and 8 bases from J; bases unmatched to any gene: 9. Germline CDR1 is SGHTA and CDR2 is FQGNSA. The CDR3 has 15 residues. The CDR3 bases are TGTGCCAGCAGCCGCCGGACAGGGGCCCCCGAAAAACTGTTTTTT. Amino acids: CASSRRTGAPEKLFF. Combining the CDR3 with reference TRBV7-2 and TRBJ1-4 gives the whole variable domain GAGVSQSPSNKVTEKGKDVELRCDPISGHTALYWYRQSLGQGLEFLIYFQGNSAPDKSGLPSDRFSAERTGGSVSTLTIQRTQQEDSAVYLCASSRRTGAPEKLFFGSGTQLSVL.

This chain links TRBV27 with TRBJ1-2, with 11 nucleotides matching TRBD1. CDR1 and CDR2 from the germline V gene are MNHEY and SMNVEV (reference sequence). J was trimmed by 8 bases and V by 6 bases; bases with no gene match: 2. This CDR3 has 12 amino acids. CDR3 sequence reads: CASRDRGQGYTF. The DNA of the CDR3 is TGTGCCAGCAGGGACAGGGGGCAGGGCTACACCTTC.

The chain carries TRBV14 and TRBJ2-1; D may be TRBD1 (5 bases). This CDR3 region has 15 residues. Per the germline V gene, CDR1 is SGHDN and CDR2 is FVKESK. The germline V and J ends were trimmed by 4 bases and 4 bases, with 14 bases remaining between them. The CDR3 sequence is CASSPLGQNYNEQFF. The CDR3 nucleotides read TGTGCCAGCAGCCCCCTGGGGCAGAATTACAATGAGCAGTTCTTC.

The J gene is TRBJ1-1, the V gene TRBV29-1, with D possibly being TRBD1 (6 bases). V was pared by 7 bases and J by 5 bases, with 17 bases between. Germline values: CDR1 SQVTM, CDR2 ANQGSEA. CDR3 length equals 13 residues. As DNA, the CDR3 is TGCAGCGCCCTGACACTCACAGGGACTGAAGCTTTCTTT. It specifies CSALTLTGTEAFF.

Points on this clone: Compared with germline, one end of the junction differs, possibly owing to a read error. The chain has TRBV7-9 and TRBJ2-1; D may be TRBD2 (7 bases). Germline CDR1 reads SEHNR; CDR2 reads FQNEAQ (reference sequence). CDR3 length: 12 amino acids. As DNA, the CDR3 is TGTTCCAGCAGCCGCGGGGGCGATGAGCAGTTCTTC. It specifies CSSSRGGDEQFF.

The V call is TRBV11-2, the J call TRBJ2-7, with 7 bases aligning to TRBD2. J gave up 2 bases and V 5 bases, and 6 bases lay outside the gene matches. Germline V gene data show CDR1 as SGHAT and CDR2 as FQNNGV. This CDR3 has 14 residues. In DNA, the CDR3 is TGTGCCAGCAGCGTCTGGGAGGGGCCCTACGAGCAGTACTTC. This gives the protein CASSVWEGPYEQYF.

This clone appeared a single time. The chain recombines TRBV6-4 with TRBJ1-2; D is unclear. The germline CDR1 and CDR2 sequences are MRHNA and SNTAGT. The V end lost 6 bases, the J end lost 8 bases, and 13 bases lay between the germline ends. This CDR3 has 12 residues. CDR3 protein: CASRGRELGYTF. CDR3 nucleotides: TGTGCCAGCAGGGGGAGGGAGTTGGGCTACACCTTC.